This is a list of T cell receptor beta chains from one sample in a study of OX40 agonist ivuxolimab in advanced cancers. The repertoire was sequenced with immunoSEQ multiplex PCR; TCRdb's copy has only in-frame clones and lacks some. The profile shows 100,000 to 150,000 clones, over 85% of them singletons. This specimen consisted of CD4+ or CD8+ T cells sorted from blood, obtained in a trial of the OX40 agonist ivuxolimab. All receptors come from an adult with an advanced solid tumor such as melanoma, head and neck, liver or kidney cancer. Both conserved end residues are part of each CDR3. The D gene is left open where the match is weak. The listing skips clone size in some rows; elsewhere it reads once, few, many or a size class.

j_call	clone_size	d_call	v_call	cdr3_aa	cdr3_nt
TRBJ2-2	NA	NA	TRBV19	CASSYTRGTGELFF	TGTGCCAGTAGCTATACCCGCGGCACCGGGGAGCTGTTTTTT
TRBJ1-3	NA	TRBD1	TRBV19	CASSIAFTGAGNTIYF	TGTGCCAGTAGTATCGCTTTCACAGGGGCTGGAAACACCATATATTTT
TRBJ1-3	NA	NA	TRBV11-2	CASSLIRGGNTIYF	TGTGCCAGCAGCTTAATTAGGGGGGGAAACACCATATATTTT
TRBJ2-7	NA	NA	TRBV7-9	CASSFGGSSYEQYF	TGTGCCAGCAGCTTCGGAGGGAGCTCCTACGAGCAGTACTTC
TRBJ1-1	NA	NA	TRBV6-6	CASSYSDVNLEAFF	TGTGCCAGCAGTTACTCAGACGTTAACCTAGAAGCTTTCTTT
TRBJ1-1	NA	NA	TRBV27	CASSSQGTEAFF	TGTGCCAGCAGTTCCCAGGGGACTGAAGCTTTCTTT
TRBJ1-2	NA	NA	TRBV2	CASRFNYGYTF	TGTGCCAGCAGGTTCAACTATGGCTACACCTTC
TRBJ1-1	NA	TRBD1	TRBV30	CAWSGGQLNTEAFF	TGTGCCTGGAGTGGGGGACAGCTGAACACTGAAGCTTTCTTT
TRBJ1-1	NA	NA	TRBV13	CASSHTTPNRQAFF	TGTGCCAGCAGCCATACAACACCAAACAGGCAAGCTTTCTTT
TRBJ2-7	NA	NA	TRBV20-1	CSALGRVEQYF	TGCAGTGCTCTCGGGCGGGTCGAGCAGTACTTC
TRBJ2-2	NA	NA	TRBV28	CASSLRTGELFF	TGTGCCAGCAGTTTACGTACCGGGGAGCTGTTTTTT
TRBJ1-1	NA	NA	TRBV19	CASSRGGLNTEAFF	TGTGCCAGTAGCCGGGGGGGGCTGAACACTGAAGCTTTCTTT
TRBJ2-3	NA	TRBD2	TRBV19	CASSILSRLAGADTQYF	TGTGCCAGTAGTATTCTGTCGCGACTAGCGGGTGCAGATACGCAGTATTTT
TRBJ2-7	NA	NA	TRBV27	CASSRGAGGYEQYF	TGTGCCAGCAGTAGGGGGGCAGGTGGCTACGAGCAGTACTTC
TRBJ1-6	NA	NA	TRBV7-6	CASSLESDLHDNSPLHF	TGTGCCAGCAGCTTAGAATCAGATCTACATGATAATTCACCCCTCCACTTT
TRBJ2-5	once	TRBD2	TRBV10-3	CAISPRTSGQETQYF	TGTGCCATCAGTCCACGGACTAGCGGCCAAGAGACCCAGTACTTC
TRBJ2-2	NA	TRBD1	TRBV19	CASSIQPGGVAGELFF	TGTGCCAGTAGTATCCAGCCAGGGGGCGTAGCCGGGGAGCTGTTTTTT
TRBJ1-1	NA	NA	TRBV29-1	CSFFTGTEAFF	TGCAGCTTCTTTACCGGGACAGAAGCTTTCTTT
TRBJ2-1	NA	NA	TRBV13	CASSPLQGRDEQFF	TGTGCCAGCAGCCCCCTACAGGGTAGGGATGAGCAGTTCTTC
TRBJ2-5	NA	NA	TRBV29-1	CSVEDSQGPYQETQYF	TGCAGCGTTGAAGACTCCCAGGGGCCTTACCAAGAGACCCAGTACTTC
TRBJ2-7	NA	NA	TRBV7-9	CASSTTREQYF	TGTGCCAGCAGCACAACTCGCGAGCAGTACTTC
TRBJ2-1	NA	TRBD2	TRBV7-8	CASSVGLAPRNEQFF	TGTGCCAGCAGCGTCGGACTAGCGCCTAGGAATGAGCAGTTCTTC
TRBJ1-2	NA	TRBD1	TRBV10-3	CAIRGTGREGYTF	TGTGCCATCAGGGGGACAGGGCGGGAAGGCTACACCTTC
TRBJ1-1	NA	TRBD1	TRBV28	CASWGGGRNTEAFF	TGTGCCAGCTGGGGAGGGGGCAGGAACACTGAAGCTTTCTTT
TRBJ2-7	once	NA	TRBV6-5	CASSYRSRDEQYF	TGTGCCAGCAGTTACCGCTCCCGGGACGAGCAGTACTTC
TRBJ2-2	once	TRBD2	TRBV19	CASSVRTRTSGSTGELFF	TGTGCCAGTAGTGTTAGGACTCGGACTAGCGGCTCCACCGGGGAGCTGTTTTTT
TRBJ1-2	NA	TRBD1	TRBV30	CAWMTGTGGGYTF	TGTGCCTGGATGACCGGGACAGGGGGCGGCTACACCTTC
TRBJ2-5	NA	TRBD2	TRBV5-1	CASSSLLAGGQETQYF	TGCGCCAGCAGCTCATTACTAGCGGGGGGGCAAGAGACCCAGTACTTC
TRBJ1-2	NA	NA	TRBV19	CASSPEHRLRSYGYTF	TGTGCCAGTAGTCCCGAACACCGACTCAGGTCCTATGGCTACACCTTC
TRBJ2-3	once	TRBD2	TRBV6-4	CASSTTSGPLQRTQYF	TGTGCCAGCAGCACGACTAGCGGACCGCTACAGCGTACGCAGTATTTT
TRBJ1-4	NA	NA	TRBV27	CASSSTLEKLFF	TGTGCCAGCAGTTCGACGTTAGAAAAACTGTTTTTT
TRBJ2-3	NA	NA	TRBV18	CASSPVSGHTQYF	TGTGCCAGCTCCCCCGTTAGCGGCCATACGCAGTATTTT
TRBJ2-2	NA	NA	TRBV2	CASSTGSSTGELFF	TGTGCCAGCAGTACAGGGTCGAGCACCGGGGAGCTGTTTTTT
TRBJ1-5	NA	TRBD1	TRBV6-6	CASSSDRGSNQPQHF	TGTGCCAGCAGTTCCGACAGGGGGAGCAATCAGCCCCAGCATTTT
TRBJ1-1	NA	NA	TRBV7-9	CASSLVPGRGNTEAFF	TGTGCCAGCAGCTTAGTTCCAGGTAGGGGGAACACTGAAGCTTTCTTT
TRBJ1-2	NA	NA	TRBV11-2	CASSLDGVYGYTF	TGTGCCAGCAGCTTAGACGGAGTCTATGGCTACACCTTC
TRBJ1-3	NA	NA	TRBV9	CASRPTSGNTIYF	TGTGCCAGCAGGCCAACATCTGGAAACACCATATATTTT
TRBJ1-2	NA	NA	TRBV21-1	CASFLGHLTPYGYTF	TGTGCCAGCTTCTTGGGACATCTTACACCCTATGGCTACACCTTC
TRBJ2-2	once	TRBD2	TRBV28	CASSLRRSSGKNTGELFF	TGTGCCAGCAGTTTACGCAGATCCAGCGGGAAGAACACCGGGGAGCTGTTTTTT
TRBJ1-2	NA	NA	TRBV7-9	CASSLRGNYGYTF	TGTGCCAGCAGCTTAAGGGGGAACTATGGCTACACCTTC
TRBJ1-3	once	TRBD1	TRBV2	CASRVPGQALSGNTIYF	TGTGCCAGCAGGGTCCCGGGACAGGCACTCTCTGGAAACACCATATATTTT
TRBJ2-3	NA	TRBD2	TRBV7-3	CASSLRGVGVAGGTDTQYF	TGTGCCAGCAGCTTACGGGGGGTTGGCGTAGCGGGAGGCACAGATACGCAGTATTTT
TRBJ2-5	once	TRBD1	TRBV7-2	CASSLTYRGSRETQYF	TGTGCCAGCAGCTTAACGTACAGGGGGTCGAGAGAGACCCAGTACTTC
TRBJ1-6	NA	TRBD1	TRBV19	CASRASGQQNSPLHF	TGTGCCAGTAGGGCCTCGGGACAGCAAAATTCACCCCTCCACTTT
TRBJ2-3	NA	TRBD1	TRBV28	CASSLRPDRPDTQYF	TGTGCCAGCAGTTTACGGCCGGACAGGCCAGATACGCAGTATTTT
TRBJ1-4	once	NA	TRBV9	CASSATATNEKLFF	TGTGCCAGCAGCGCGACAGCAACTAATGAAAAACTGTTTTTT
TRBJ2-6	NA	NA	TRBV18	CASSPGRREANVLTF	TGTGCCAGCTCACCGGGCCGTCGGGAGGCCAACGTCCTGACTTTC
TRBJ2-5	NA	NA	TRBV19	CASSRVQETQYF	TGTGCCAGTAGTAGGGTCCAAGAGACCCAGTACTTC
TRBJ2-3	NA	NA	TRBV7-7	CASSKRDSGTQYF	TGTGCCAGCAGCAAACGGGACTCCGGTACGCAGTATTTT
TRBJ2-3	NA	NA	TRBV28	CASSYPSGDTQYF	TGTGCCAGCAGTTACCCCTCTGGGGATACGCAGTATTTT